These T cell receptor beta chains were read from a single sample in a study of read filtering for tumor transcriptome and immune sequencing. MiXCR, applied by TCRdb to the reads, yields one record per CDR3 protein. The sample records 50,000 to 65,000 distinct CDR3 sequences, more than 9% being singletons. Sequencing used a population of CD138-negative cells sorted from bone marrow. These receptors were collected from a donor at least 40 years old with multiple myeloma. Each CDR3 is given with its conserved first and last residue. The order of the fields is D gene, clone size, V gene, J gene, CDR3 protein, CDR3 DNA. The D gene is left open where the match is weak. Clone size is given for some rows only: seen once, a few or many times, or a class if the clone is expanded.

-	many	TRBV7-8	TRBJ2-7	CASSLVPSAEYEQYF	TGTGCCAGCAGCTTAGTACCGTCGGCAGAGTACGAGCAGTACTTC
-	many	TRBV6-5	TRBJ2-5	CASSPGRGIQETQYF	TGTGCCAGCAGCCCAGGCCGGGGGATCCAAGAGACCCAGTACTTC
-	many	TRBV29-1	TRBJ2-5	CSVDRAGAGETQYF	TGCAGCGTTGATCGTGCGGGGGCGGGAGAGACCCAGTACTTC
-	-	TRBV30	TRBJ1-2	CAWSVGDVGYTF	TGTGCCTGGAGTGTAGGGGACGTAGGCTACACCTTC
-	many	TRBV10-3	TRBJ2-5	CAISERMAAQETQYF	TGTGCCATCAGTGAGAGGATGGCAGCCCAAGAGACCCAGTACTTC
-	many	TRBV6-6	TRBJ1-5	CASKGTENQPQHF	TGTGCCAGCAAAGGGACGGAGAATCAGCCCCAGCATTTT
-	many	TRBV2	TRBJ2-7	CASNLASWGTSYEQYF	TGTGCCAGCAACCTCGCTTCGTGGGGCACCTCCTACGAGCAGTACTTC
-	many	TRBV7-3	TRBJ2-2	CASSFNSINTGELFF	TGTGCCAGCAGCTTTAACAGTATTAACACCGGGGAGCTGTTTTTT
-	medium-sized	TRBV29-1	TRBJ1-2	CSVELCPERGNYGYTF	TGCAGCGTTGAATTGTGCCCTGAAAGGGGTAACTATGGCTACACCTTC
TRBD1	many	TRBV12-3/TRBV12-4	TRBJ2-1	CASSSRGQSLGEQFF	TGTGCCAGCAGTTCACGGGGACAGTCTCTTGGTGAGCAGTTCTTC
TRBD2	many	TRBV4-1	TRBJ2-7	CASSPGLVSPEQYF	TGCGCCAGCAGCCCGGGACTAGTAAGTCCCGAGCAGTACTTC
-	many	TRBV12-3/TRBV12-4	TRBJ2-5	CASSYRREETQYF	TGTGCCAGCAGTTATCGTCGTGAAGAGACCCAGTACTTC
TRBD1	-	TRBV29-1	TRBJ2-5	CSVQGQQETQYF	TGCAGCGTACAGGGACAGCAAGAGACCCAGTACTTC
-	many	TRBV14	TRBJ2-5	CASSQAQGLPHETQYF	TGTGCCAGCAGCCAAGCCCAGGGACTGCCCCACGAGACCCAGTACTTC
-	many	TRBV19	TRBJ1-4	CAAAPNDSREKLFF	TGTGCCGCAGCACCAAATGACAGTCGAGAAAAACTGTTTTTT
-	many	TRBV11-2	TRBJ1-1	CASSLVLGLAFF	TGTGCCAGCAGCTTAGTACTGGGGCTTGCTTTCTTT
-	many	TRBV20-1	TRBJ1-5	CSASRRSVQHF	TGCAGTGCTAGTCGACGGAGCGTCCAGCATTTT
TRBD1	-	TRBV6-5	TRBJ2-2	CASSYSGQGAGELFF	TGTGCCAGCAGTTACTCCGGACAGGGAGCCGGGGAGCTGTTTTTT
-	-	TRBV9	TRBJ1-1	CASSPNLGGHTEAFF	TGTGCCAGCAGCCCCAACCTGGGGGGACACACTGAAGCTTTCTTT
-	-	TRBV29-1	TRBJ1-1	CSVQTVLNTEASF	TGCAGCGTCCAGACAGTCTTGAACACTGAAGCCTCCTTT
-	few	TRBV6-2/TRBV6-3	TRBJ1-1	CASGYTVTTEAFF	TGTGCCAGCGGTTACACTGTTACCACTGAAGCTTTCTTT
TRBD2	many	TRBV5-1	TRBJ2-1	CASSPGTNLSQFF	TGCGCCAGCAGCCCCGGGACTAATTTATCGCAGTTCTTC
-	many	TRBV27	TRBJ1-1	CASSPGTTEAFF	TGTGCCAGCAGTCCAGGGACCACTGAAGCTTTCTTT
-	many	TRBV5-1	TRBJ2-7	CASSQPGRGRYEQYF	TGCGCCAGCAGCCAGCCGGGACGGGGAAGATACGAGCAGTACTTC
-	many	TRBV18	TRBJ2-3	CASSQLGPLLDTQYF	TGTGCCAGCTCCCAGCTAGGCCCACTGTTGGATACGCAGTATTTT
-	many	TRBV5-1	TRBJ1-5	CASSLWGPNQPQHF	TGCGCCAGCAGCTTGTGGGGCCCGAATCAGCCCCAGCATTTT
-	many	TRBV7-8	TRBJ2-5	CASSLVLPGETQYF	TGTGCCAGCAGCTTAGTTCTTCCCGGGGAGACCCAGTACTTC
-	many	TRBV20-1	TRBJ2-5	CSARVTAFQETQYF	TGCAGTGCTAGAGTGACGGCTTTCCAAGAGACCCAGTACTTC
-	-	TRBV7-6	TRBJ2-6	CASSPRPSGANVLTF	TGTGCCAGCAGCCCCCGCCCCTCTGGGGCCAACGTCCTGACTTTC
TRBD1	many	TRBV5-5	TRBJ1-4	CASSQAGGVANEKLFF	TGTGCCAGCAGCCAAGCAGGGGGCGTCGCTAATGAAAAACTGTTTTTT
-	many	TRBV18	TRBJ1-5	CASSPLGIEQPQHF	TGTGCCAGCTCACCATTGGGGATAGAACAGCCCCAGCATTTT
-	many	TRBV7-7	TRBJ2-5	CASSRDGGSETQYF	TGTGCTAGCAGCAGGGACGGCGGCTCCGAGACCCAGTACTTC